This entry is about one T cell receptor (beta chain). The sample belongs to a study of blood T cell repertoires in COVID-19. Clones were read by immunoSEQ multiplex PCR, and TCRdb kept only the in-frame ones, dropping some. This repertoire shows around 450,000 clones, less than 95% found once; its top ten account for about 0.63%. Trimming took off 0 bases at V and 5 bases at J, with 11 bases between the two ends. This CDR3 is built from 15 residues. CDR1 and CDR2 from the germline V gene are SGHRS and YFSETQ. The clonotype originates from a man between 18 and 35 years old who had recovered from COVID-19. The rearrangement joins TRBV5-1 to TRBJ1-4; maybe TRBD1 (5 bases). Input material: PBMCs or T cells enriched from blood (not recorded which). The CDR3 here is CASSLVQGPNEKLFF. The CDR3 nucleotides read TGCGCCAGCAGCTTGGTCCAGGGTCCCAATGAAAAACTGTTTTTT.